These 18 T cell receptor beta chains originate from one sample sequenced in a study of OX40 agonist ivuxolimab in advanced cancers. Here immunoSEQ multiplex PCR was the method, and the copy in TCRdb shows in-frame clones only, minus some. The table lists about 91,000 clones, 70% to 90% of them singletons. Specimen: CD4+ or CD8+ T cells sorted from blood, collected in a trial of the OX40 agonist ivuxolimab. The receptors stem from an adult with an advanced solid tumor such as melanoma, head and neck, liver or kidney cancer.

This chain's CDR3 is CASSFGGALGYTF. As DNA, the CDR3 is TGTGCCAGCAGCTTCGGGGGGGCGCTTGGCTACACCTTC. The V and J genes are TRBV11-2 and TRBJ1-2; TRBD1 is a possible D gene (6 bases). This CDR3 contains 13 residues. Per germline, CDR1 SGHAT and CDR2 FQNNGV. V shed 3 bases and J shed 7 bases, with 12 bases lying between them.

V gene TRBV27 combines with J gene TRBJ2-1; D is possibly TRBD1 (6 bases). Germline CDR1 is MNHEY and CDR2 is SMNVEV (reference sequence). The V end lost 6 bases, the J end lost 8 bases, and 23 bases lay between the germline ends. The CDR3 has 16 amino acids. Written as DNA, the CDR3 is TGTGCCAGCAGGCCGGGCAGGACAGTAAGTTTCCATGAGCAGTTCTTC. It yields the protein CASRPGRTVSFHEQFF.

The table lists this clone with a few counts. This chain uses TRBV19 with TRBJ2-5; possible D gene TRBD2, 6 bases. The ends were cut back, 4 bases at V and 2 bases at J, with 8 bases in the middle. Per the germline V gene, CDR1 is LNHDA and CDR2 is SQIVND (reference sequence). This CDR3 is built from 13 residues. The CDR3 sequence: CASSRRAQETQYF. Written as DNA, the CDR3 is TGTGCCAGTAGTAGGAGGGCACAAGAGACCCAGTACTTC.

This clone appeared a single time. At one of its ends the junction is not consistent with the germline gene, which may arise from a read error. The genes are TRBV7-7 and TRBJ2-3; no clear D gene. Looked up from germline, CDR1 is SSHAT and CDR2 is FNYEAQ (reference sequence). This CDR3 has 12 residues. The CDR3 coding sequence is TGTGCTAGCAGCTTAGATGGGGATACGCAGTATTTT. It is translated as CASSLDGDTQYF. Filled out from reference TRBV7-7 and TRBJ2-3, the complete variable domain reads GAGVSQSPRYKVTKRGQDVTLRCDPISSHATLYWYQQALGQGPEFLTYFNYEAQPDKSGLPSDRFSAERPEGSISTLTIQRTEQRDSAMYRCASSLDGDTQYFGPGTRLTVL.

J is TRBJ1-3 and V is TRBV10-2, with a tentative D call TRBD1 (5 bases). Deletions cut 5 bases from V and 4 bases from J, with 15 bases between. Germline CDR1 is WSHSY and CDR2 is SAAADI. The CDR3 is 15 residues long. CDR3 coding DNA: TGCGCCAGCAGTCCACCGGGACGTCCAGGAAACACCATATATTTT. Amino acids: CASSPPGRPGNTIYF.

The chain couples TRBV5-1 to TRBJ2-1; 8 nucleotides align to TRBD2. The germline gives CDR1 SGHRS, CDR2 YFSETQ. The trim removed 5 bases at V and 5 bases at J, leaving 3 bases unmatched. This CDR3 contains 13 residues. CDR3 region: CASSSGGNNEQFF. The CDR3 bases are TGCGCCAGCAGTTCGGGGGGGAACAATGAGCAGTTCTTC. The whole variable domain, filled in from reference TRBV5-1 and TRBJ2-1, reads KAGVTQTPRYLIKTRGQQVTLSCSPISGHRSVSWYQQTPGQGLQFLFEYFSETQRNKGNFPGRFSGRQFSNSRSEMNVSTLELGDSALYLCASSSGGNNEQFFGPGTRLTVL.

This sequence joins TRBV7-2 and TRBJ1-1, with 10 bases fitting TRBD1. There are 15 residues in the CDR3. J lost 6 bases, V lost 8 bases, and 12 bases had no gene match. Germline CDR1 is SGHTA and CDR2 is FQGNSA. The CDR3 loop is CASGNGDRGLSEAFF. DNA of the CDR3: TGTGCCAGCGGGAATGGGGACAGGGGATTATCTGAAGCTTTCTTT.

The rearrangement joins TRBV7-2 to TRBJ2-5, with 7 bases lining up with TRBD1. The CDR3 loop spans 14 amino acids. Germline values: CDR1 SGHTA, CDR2 FQGNSA. V dropped 1 base and J dropped 1; count of bases not matched to a gene: 0. CDR3 sequence (DNA): TGTGCCAGCAGCTTAGACAGGGGCCAAGAGACCCAGTACTTC. It is translated as CASSLDRGQETQYF.

The rearrangement links TRBV9 to TRBJ2-3, with 7 bases aligning to TRBD2. Per germline, CDR1 SGDLS and CDR2 YYNGEE. This CDR3 is 14 amino acids long. V trimming: 10 bases; J trimming: 1 base; junction bases outside the gene matches: 9. CDR3 in amino acids: CASRDYRGTDTQYF. CDR3 DNA sequence: TGTGCCTCCCGGGACTACCGGGGCACAGATACGCAGTATTTT. The entire variable domain, with the rest obtained from reference TRBV9 and TRBJ2-3, is as follows: DSGVTQTPKHLITATGQRVTLRCSPRSGDLSVYWYQQSLDQGLQFLIQYYNGEERAKGNILERFSAQQFPDLHSELNLSSLELGDSALYFCASRDYRGTDTQYFGPGTRLTVL.

The J gene is TRBJ2-3, the V gene TRBV2; tentatively, D is TRBD2 (6 bases). The length of the CDR3 is 15 residues. V gave up 7 bases and J gave up 5 bases, with 19 bases separating them. From germline, CDR1 is SNHLY and CDR2 FYNNEI. CDR3 DNA sequence: TGTGCCAGCAAAATCGAAGGCGGGGTGGGAGATACGCAGTATTTT. This codes for CASKIEGGVGDTQYF. Supplemented by reference TRBV2 and TRBJ2-3, the full variable domain reads EPEVTQTPSHQVTQMGQEVILRCVPISNHLYFYWYRQILGQKVEFLVSFYNNEISEKSEIFDDQFSVERPDGSNFTLKIRSTKLEDSAMYFCASKIEGGVGDTQYFGPGTRLTVL.

The genes are TRBV15 and TRBJ1-1; D remains ambiguous. Trimming shortened V by 0 bases and J by 8 bases, and 16 bases separated the two germline ends. Germline V CDR1 and CDR2: LNHNV, YYDKDF (reference sequence). The CDR3 has 15 amino acids. CDR3 in amino acids: CATSRDVSFSTEAFF. DNA of the CDR3: TGTGCCACCAGCAGAGATGTATCGTTCTCAACGGAAGCTTTCTTT.

V gene TRBV5-1 combines with J gene TRBJ2-7, with 7 bases lining up with TRBD1. Trimming took 7 bases from V and 0 from J; bases not matched to a gene: 7. Germline V CDR1 and CDR2: SGHRS, YFSETQ. The CDR3 sequence is 14 residues long. The CDR3, as DNA: TGCGCCAGCCAAGACAGGGAATACTCCTACGAGCAGTACTTC. Protein product: CASQDREYSYEQYF.

This chain links TRBV5-8 with TRBJ2-2; 7 bases are shared with TRBD1. The germline V gene has CDR1 SGHTS and CDR2 YDEGEE. CDR3 length: 16 residues. With V trimmed by 0 bases and J by 3 bases, 5 bases remained unmatched. CDR3 DNA: TGTGCCAGCAGCTTGGTATTTGGGACAGACACCGGGGAGCTGTTTTTT. Protein product: CASSLVFGTDTGELFF.

Turning to this clone: Sequence at one end of the junction differs from germline and may be a read error. The gene calls are TRBV7-7 and TRBJ2-1; D perhaps matches TRBD2 (5 bases). Looked up from germline, CDR1 is SSHAT and CDR2 is FNYEAQ (reference sequence). CDR3 length: 14 amino acids. CDR3 coding DNA: TGTGCTAGCAGCTTAGATCTAGCCCGCAATGAGCAGTTCTTC. Translation gives CASSLDLARNEQFF.

This chain joins TRBV11-2 and TRBJ1-2; D uncertain. The germline V gene encodes CDR1 SGHAT and CDR2 FQNNGV. The ends were cut back, 0 bases at V and 7 bases at J, with 9 bases in the middle. The CDR3 loop spans 13 amino acids. The CDR3 sequence: CASSLDREFGYTF. As DNA, the CDR3 is TGTGCCAGCAGCTTAGATCGGGAGTTTGGCTACACCTTC.

This clone was recorded only once. The gene calls are TRBV11-3 and TRBJ1-2; 9 nucleotides line up with TRBD1. CDR1 is SGHNT, CDR2 YENEEA, per germline. This CDR3 spans 15 amino acids. The V and J ends lost 2 bases and 5 bases, in that order; junction bases with no gene match: 6. In nucleotides, the CDR3 is TGTGCCAGCAGCTTATCGACAGGGGGTAGTTATGGCTACACCTTC. Protein: CASSLSTGGSYGYTF.

The chain has TRBV5-1 and TRBJ2-1; 7 bases align to TRBD2. The CDR3 runs to 15 residues. V gave up 5 bases and J gave up 3 bases; unmatched junction bases: 8. The V gene's germline CDR1 is SGHRS and CDR2 YFSETQ. The CDR3 coding sequence is TGCGCCAGCAGTTCGGCAGGGACTAACTACAATGAGCAGTTCTTC. Its protein is CASSSAGTNYNEQFF.

V usage is TRBV19 and J usage is TRBJ1-1, with TRBD1 as a possible D gene (5 bases). Germline V gene sequence: CDR1 LNHDA, CDR2 SQIVND (reference sequence). This CDR3 has 14 residues. The V and J ends lost 4 bases and 4 bases respectively, with 13 bases between them. The CDR3 loop is CASSTWDAATEAFF. The CDR3 DNA reads as TGTGCCAGTAGTACATGGGACGCCGCCACTGAAGCTTTCTTT.